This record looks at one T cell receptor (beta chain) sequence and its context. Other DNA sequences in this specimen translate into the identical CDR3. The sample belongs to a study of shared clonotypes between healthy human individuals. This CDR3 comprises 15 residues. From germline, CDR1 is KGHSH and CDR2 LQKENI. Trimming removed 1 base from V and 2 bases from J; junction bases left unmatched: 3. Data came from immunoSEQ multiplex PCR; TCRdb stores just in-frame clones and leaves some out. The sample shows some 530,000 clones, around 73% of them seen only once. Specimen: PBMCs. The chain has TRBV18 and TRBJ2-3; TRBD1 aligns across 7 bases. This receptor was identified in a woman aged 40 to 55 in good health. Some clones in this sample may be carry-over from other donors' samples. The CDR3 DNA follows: TGTGCCAGCTCACCACGACAGGGTTCCACAGATACGCAGTATTTT. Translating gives CASSPRQGSTDTQYF.